This T cell receptor (beta chain) was observed in a study of cytomegalovirus exposure and HLA in healthy donors. Overall study context: It was reported in a later analysis that the 120 or so validation repertoires used the same platform as the 666 first-cohort repertoires.

Notes on the study in general: Among TCR beta chains, those listed as cytomegalovirus-associated numbered about 150. In a later analysis, first-cohort TCR clusters were found to tend to co-occur in the 90 to 150 validation repertoires.

The approximately 130-subject validation cohort, separate from the approximately 670-subject first cohort, included the donors. In the case of this clone: The antigen is not known.

The method was immunoSEQ multiplex PCR; TCRdb's version includes in-frame clones alone and lacks a portion of them. The table lists some 130,000 clones, 88% of them singletons. Germline V lookup: CDR1 GTSNPN, CDR2 SVGIG (reference sequence). Trimming removed 0 bases from V and 4 bases from J; junction bases left unmatched: 4. This CDR3 spans 14 amino acids. This TCR came from a woman aged 18-29 years in good health and CMV-seropositive. Sample: PBMCs. The chain employs TRBV30 and TRBJ2-3; 7 bases match TRBD1. The chain's CDR3 is CAWSVRQGPDTQYF. In nucleotides, the CDR3 is TGTGCCTGGAGTGTGAGACAGGGCCCAGATACGCAGTATTTT.